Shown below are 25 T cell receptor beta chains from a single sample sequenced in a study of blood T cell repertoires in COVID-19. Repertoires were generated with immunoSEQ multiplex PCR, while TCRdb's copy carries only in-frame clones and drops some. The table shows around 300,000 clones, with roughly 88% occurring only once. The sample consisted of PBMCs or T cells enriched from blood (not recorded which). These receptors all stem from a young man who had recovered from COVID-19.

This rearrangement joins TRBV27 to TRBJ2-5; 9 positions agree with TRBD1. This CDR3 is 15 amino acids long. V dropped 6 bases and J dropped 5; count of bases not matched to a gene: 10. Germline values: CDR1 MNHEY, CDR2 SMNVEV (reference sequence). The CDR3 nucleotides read TGTGCCAGCAGCCCTGGGACAGGGTCTGCGGAGACCCAGTACTTC. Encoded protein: CASSPGTGSAETQYF.

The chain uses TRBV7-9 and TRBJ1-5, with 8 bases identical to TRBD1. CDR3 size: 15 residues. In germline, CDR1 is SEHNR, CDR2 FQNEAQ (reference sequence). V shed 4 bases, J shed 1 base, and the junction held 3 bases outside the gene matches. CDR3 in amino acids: CASSSGGLSNQPQHF. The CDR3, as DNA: TGTGCCAGCAGCTCAGGGGGCTTGAGCAATCAGCCCCAGCATTTT.

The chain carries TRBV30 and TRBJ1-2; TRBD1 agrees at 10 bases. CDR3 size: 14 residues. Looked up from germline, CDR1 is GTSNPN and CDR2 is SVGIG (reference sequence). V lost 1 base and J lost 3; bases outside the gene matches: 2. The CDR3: CAWSGDRGYYGYTF. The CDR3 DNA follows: TGTGCCTGGAGTGGGGACAGGGGCTACTATGGCTACACCTTC.

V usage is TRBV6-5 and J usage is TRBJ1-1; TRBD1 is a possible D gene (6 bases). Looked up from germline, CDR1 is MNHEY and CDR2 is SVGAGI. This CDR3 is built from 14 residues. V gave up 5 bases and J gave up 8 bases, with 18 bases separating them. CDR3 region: CASSKGVLNSEAFF. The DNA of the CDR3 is TGTGCCAGCAGTAAGGGGGTTTTAAACTCGGAAGCTTTCTTT.

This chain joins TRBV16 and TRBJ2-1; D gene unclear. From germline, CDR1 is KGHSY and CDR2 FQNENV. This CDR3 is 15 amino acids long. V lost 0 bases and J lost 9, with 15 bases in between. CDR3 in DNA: TGTGCCAGCAGCCAATCTGGCAGTATTCTAGGTGAGCAGTTCTTC. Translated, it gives CASSQSGSILGEQFF.

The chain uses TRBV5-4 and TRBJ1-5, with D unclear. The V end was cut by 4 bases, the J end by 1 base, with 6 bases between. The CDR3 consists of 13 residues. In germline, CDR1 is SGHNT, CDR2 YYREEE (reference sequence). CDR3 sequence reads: CASSARSNQPQHF. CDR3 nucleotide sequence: TGTGCCAGCAGCGCCCGGAGCAATCAGCCCCAGCATTTT.

This CDR3 reads CASSHTTGHNNEQFF. The CDR3 DNA reads TGTGCCAGCAGCCATACGACAGGGCACAACAATGAGCAGTTCTTC. The J gene is TRBJ2-1, the V gene TRBV14, with 7 bases lining up with TRBD1. CDR1 and CDR2 from the germline V gene are SGHDN and FVKESK. Trimming cost V 3 bases and J 5 bases; bases outside gene matches: 7. CDR3 length: 15 residues.

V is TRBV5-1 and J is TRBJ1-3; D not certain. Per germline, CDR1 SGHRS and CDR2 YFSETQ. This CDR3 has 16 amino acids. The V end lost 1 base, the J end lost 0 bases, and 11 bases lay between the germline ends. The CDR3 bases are TGCGCCAGCAGCTTGACCCAATGGAGCTCTGGAAACACCATATATTTT. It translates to CASSLTQWSSGNTIYF.

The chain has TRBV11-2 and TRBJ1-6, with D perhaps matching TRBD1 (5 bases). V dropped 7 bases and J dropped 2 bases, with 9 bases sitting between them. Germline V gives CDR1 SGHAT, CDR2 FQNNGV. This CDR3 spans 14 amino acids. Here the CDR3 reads CASNEGAYNSPLHF. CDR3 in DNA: TGTGCCAGCAATGAAGGGGCCTATAATTCACCCCTCCACTTT.

CDR3 sequence reads: CASSLTGANTGELFF. The CDR3 coding sequence is TGTGCCAGCAGTTTAACAGGAGCGAACACCGGGGAGCTGTTTTTT. The chain employs TRBV7-2 and TRBJ2-2; possibly TRBD1 for D (5 bases). Trimming pared 6 bases from V and 0 bases from J, leaving 11 bases between. CDR3 size: 15 residues. CDR1 is SGHTA and CDR2 is FQGNSA in the germline V gene. Full variable domain (outside the CDR3, taken from reference TRBV7-2 and TRBJ2-2): GAGVSQSPSNKVTEKGKDVELRCDPISGHTALYWYRQSLGQGLEFLIYFQGNSAPDKSGLPSDRFSAERTGGSVSTLTIQRTQQEDSAVYLCASSLTGANTGELFFGEGSRLTVL.

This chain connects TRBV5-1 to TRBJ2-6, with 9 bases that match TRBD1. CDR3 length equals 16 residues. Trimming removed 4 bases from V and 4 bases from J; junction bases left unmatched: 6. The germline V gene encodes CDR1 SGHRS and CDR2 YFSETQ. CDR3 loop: CASSPWTGVGANVLTF. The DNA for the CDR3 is TGCGCCAGCAGCCCTTGGACAGGGGTCGGGGCCAACGTCCTGACTTTC.

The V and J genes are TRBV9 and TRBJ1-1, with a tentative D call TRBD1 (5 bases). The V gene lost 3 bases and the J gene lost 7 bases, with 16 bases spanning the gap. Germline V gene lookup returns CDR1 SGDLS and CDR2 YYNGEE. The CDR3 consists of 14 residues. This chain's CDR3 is CASSGREGFLEAFF. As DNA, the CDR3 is TGTGCCAGCAGCGGACGGGAGGGGTTCCTTGAAGCTTTCTTT.

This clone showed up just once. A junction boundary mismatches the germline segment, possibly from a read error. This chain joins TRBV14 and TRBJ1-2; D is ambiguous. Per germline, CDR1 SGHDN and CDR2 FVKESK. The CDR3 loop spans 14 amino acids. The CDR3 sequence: CASNDVGGSYGYTF. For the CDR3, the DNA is TGCGCCAGCAACGACGTGGGAGGATCCTATGGCTACACCTTC.

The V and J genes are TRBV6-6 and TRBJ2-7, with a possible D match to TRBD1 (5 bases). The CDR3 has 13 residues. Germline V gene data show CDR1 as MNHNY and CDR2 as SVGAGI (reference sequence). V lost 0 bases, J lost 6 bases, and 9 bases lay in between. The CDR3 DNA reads TGTGCCAGCAGTTACTCGAAGGGGCGCGAGCAGTACTTC. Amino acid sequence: CASSYSKGREQYF.

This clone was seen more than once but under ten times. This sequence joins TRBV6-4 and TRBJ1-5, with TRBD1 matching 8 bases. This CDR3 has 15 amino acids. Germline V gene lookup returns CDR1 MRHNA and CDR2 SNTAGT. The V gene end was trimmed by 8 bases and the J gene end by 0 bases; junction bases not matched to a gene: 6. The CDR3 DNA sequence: TGTGCCAGCTCAAAGACAGGGGCTAGCAATCAGCCCCAGCATTTT. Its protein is CASSKTGASNQPQHF.

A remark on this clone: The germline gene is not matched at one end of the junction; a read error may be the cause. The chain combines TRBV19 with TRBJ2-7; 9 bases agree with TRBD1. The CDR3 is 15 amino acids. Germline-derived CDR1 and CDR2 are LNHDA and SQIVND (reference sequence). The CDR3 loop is CASSRIRDRVNEQYF. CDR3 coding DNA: TGTGCTAGTAGTAGGATCCGGGACAGGGTAAACGAGCAGTACTTC.

This CDR3 is CASSLTGGPYEQYF. As DNA, the CDR3 is TGTGCCAGCAGCTTGACGGGGGGCCCCTACGAGCAGTACTTC. J is TRBJ2-7 and V is TRBV11-3, with a possible D match to TRBD2 (7 bases). The CDR3 is 14 amino acids. Germline V lookup: CDR1 SGHNT, CDR2 YENEEA. Trimming took 3 bases from V and 2 from J, leaving 11 bases between them.

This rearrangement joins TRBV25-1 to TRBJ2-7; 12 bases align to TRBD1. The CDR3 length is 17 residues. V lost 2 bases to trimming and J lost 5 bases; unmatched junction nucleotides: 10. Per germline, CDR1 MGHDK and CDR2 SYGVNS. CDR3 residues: CASSERPGTGGLDEQYF. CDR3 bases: TGTGCCAGCAGTGAAAGGCCCGGGACAGGGGGCCTTGACGAGCAGTACTTC.

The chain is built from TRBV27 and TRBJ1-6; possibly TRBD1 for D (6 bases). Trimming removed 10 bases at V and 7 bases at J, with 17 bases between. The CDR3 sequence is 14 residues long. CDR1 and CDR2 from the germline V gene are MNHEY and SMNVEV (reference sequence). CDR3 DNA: TGTGCCACTACAACTACAGGGTGGAATTCACCCCTCCACTTT. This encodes CATTTTGWNSPLHF.

This CDR3 reads CASSLGRLPGYTF. CDR3 bases: TGTGCCAGCAGTTTAGGGCGGCTTCCCGGCTACACCTTC. V usage is TRBV12-3 or TRBV12-4 and J usage is TRBJ1-2; D gene uncertain. There are 13 residues in the CDR3. V lost 1 base, J lost 8 bases, and 11 bases lay in between.

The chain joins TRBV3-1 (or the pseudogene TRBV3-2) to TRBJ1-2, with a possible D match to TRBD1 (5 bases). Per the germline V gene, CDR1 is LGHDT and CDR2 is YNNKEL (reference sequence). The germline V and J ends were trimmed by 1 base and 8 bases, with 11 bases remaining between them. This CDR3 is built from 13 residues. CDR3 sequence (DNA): TGTGCCAGCAGCCAAGTTGGAGGGGTAGGCTACACCTTC. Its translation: CASSQVGGVGYTF.

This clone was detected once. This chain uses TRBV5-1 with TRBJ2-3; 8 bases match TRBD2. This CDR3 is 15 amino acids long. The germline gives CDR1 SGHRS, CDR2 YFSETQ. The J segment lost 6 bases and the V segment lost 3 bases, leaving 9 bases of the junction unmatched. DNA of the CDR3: TGCGCCAGCAGCTCCCTATCGGGGGGGCTTGATACGCAGTATTTT. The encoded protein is CASSSLSGGLDTQYF.

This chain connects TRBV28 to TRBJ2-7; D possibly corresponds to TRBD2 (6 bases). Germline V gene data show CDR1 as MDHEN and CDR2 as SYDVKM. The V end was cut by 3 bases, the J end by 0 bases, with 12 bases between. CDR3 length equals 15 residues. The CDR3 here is CASSLSAGSSYEQYF. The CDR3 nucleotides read TGTGCCAGCAGTTTGTCGGCGGGAAGCTCCTACGAGCAGTACTTC.

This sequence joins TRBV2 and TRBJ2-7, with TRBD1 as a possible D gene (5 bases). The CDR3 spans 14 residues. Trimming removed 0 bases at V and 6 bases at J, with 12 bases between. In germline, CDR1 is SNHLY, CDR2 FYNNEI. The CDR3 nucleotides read TGTGCCAGCAGTGAAGCGCTTCAGGGAACCGAGCAGTACTTC. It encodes CASSEALQGTEQYF.

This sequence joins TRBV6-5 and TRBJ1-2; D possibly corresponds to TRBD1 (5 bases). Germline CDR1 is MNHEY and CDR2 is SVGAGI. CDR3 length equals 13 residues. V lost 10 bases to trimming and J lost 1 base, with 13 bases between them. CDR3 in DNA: TGTGCCACCCTGACAGAACTTAACTATGGCTACACCTTC. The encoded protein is CATLTELNYGYTF.